One sample yielded the 27 T cell receptor beta chains listed below, sequenced in a study of blood T cell repertoires in COVID-19. Clones were read by immunoSEQ multiplex PCR, and TCRdb kept only the in-frame ones, dropping some. Of about 190,000 clones listed, 80% are singletons. The sample was peripheral blood. These receptors all come from a man aged 60 to 69 with acute or convalescent COVID-19.

The chain carries TRBV29-1 and TRBJ2-3, with 7 bases identical to TRBD2. V gave up 6 bases and J gave up 2 bases; unmatched junction bases: 14. This CDR3 region has 16 residues. CDR1 SQVTM and CDR2 ANQGSEA come from the germline V gene. CDR3 in DNA: TGCAGCGTCGTGGGGACTACCCGTTCCCCCACAGATACGCAGTATTTT. Translation: CSVVGTTRSPTDTQYF.

This clone was counted once. An end of the junction does not agree with germline; a read error may underlie this. V and J are TRBV6-1 and TRBJ1-5; weak D call: TRBD1 (6 bases). CDR1 MNHNS and CDR2 SASEGT come from the germline V gene. The CDR3 runs 13 residues. The CDR3 loop is CASSEGRGQPQHF. In nucleotides, the CDR3 is TGTGCCAGCAGCGAAGGAAGGGGGCAGCCCCAGCATTTT.

The genes are TRBV6-5 and TRBJ1-4; tentatively, D is TRBD1 (5 bases). Germline V gene sequence: CDR1 MNHEY, CDR2 SVGAGI. V lost 5 bases and J lost 5, with 15 bases in between. CDR3 size: 15 residues. The CDR3 region is CASSPEGVGNEKLFF. The CDR3 DNA reads as TGTGCCAGCAGTCCTGAAGGGGTTGGAAATGAAAAACTGTTTTTT.

This chain joins TRBV11-2 and TRBJ2-2; D gene ambiguous. Trimming pared 6 bases from V and 2 bases from J, leaving 7 bases between. The CDR3 runs 13 residues. Germline CDR1 SGHAT, CDR2 FQNNGV. The CDR3: CASSKHNTGELFF. CDR3 sequence (DNA): TGTGCCAGCAGTAAGCATAACACCGGGGAGCTGTTTTTT.

This sequence joins TRBV30 and TRBJ1-3, with D maybe TRBD1 (5 bases). The ends were cut back, 2 bases at V and 2 bases at J, with 13 bases in the middle. This CDR3 spans 15 amino acids. Germline assignment: CDR1 GTSNPN and CDR2 SVGIG (reference sequence). The CDR3: CAWSFFGGAGNTIYF. Here the CDR3 DNA reads TGTGCCTGGAGTTTTTTTGGGGGGGCTGGAAACACCATATATTTT.

V and J are TRBV27 and TRBJ2-7, with TRBD1 matching over 8 bases. The CDR3 loop spans 13 amino acids. Germline V gives CDR1 MNHEY, CDR2 SMNVEV (reference sequence). Germline trimming cut 7 bases from V and 2 bases from J; bases unmatched to any gene: 4. The CDR3 bases are TGTGCCAGCAAAAAGACAGGGGCCTACGAGCAGTACTTC. This gives the protein CASKKTGAYEQYF.

This clone was recorded a few times. This rearrangement joins TRBV5-1 to TRBJ1-5; no firm D call. Germline CDR1 is SGHRS and CDR2 is YFSETQ. The CDR3 has 13 amino acids. V lost 2 bases to trimming and J lost 5 bases, with 8 bases between them. CDR3 sequence: CASSLGSDQPQHF. The CDR3 coding sequence is TGCGCCAGCAGCTTAGGCAGCGATCAGCCCCAGCATTTT.

This chain uses TRBV6-2 or TRBV6-3 with TRBJ2-1; a possible D gene is TRBD1 (6 bases). This CDR3 contains 14 residues. Germline V CDR1 and CDR2: MNHEY, SVGEGT. Trimming pared 6 bases from V and 4 bases from J, leaving 13 bases between. The CDR3 loop reads CASSKTGPYNEQFF. Written as DNA, the CDR3 is TGTGCCAGCAGCAAGACAGGCCCATACAATGAGCAGTTCTTC.

A note on this clone: The same CDR3 also results from other DNA sequences found in this sample. V is TRBV6-4 and J is TRBJ2-7; TRBD1 aligns across 8 bases. Germline-derived CDR1 and CDR2 are MRHNA and SNTAGT. The CDR3 contains 13 residues. The V gene end was trimmed by 0 bases and the J gene end by 6 bases; junction bases not matched to a gene: 1. As DNA, the CDR3 is TGTGCCAGCAGTGACTCTGACAGGGGCGAGCAGTACTTC. It codes for CASSDSDRGEQYF.

This clone has more than one count but fewer than ten. Other DNA sequences in this specimen translate into the identical CDR3. The rearrangement joins TRBV9 to TRBJ2-3; no reliable D call. V was trimmed by 0 bases and J by 0 bases, leaving 2 bases between them. Germline loops: CDR1 SGDLS, CDR2 YYNGEE. CDR3 length equals 13 residues. Written as DNA, the CDR3 is TGTGCCAGCAGCGTAGCTAGCACAGATACGCAGTATTTT. This translates into CASSVASTDTQYF.

V and J are TRBV7-9 and TRBJ1-1; the D gene is possibly TRBD1 (5 bases). Germline V CDR1 and CDR2: SEHNR, FQNEAQ (reference sequence). Trimming removed 5 bases from V and 4 bases from J, with 17 bases in between. The CDR3 loop spans 15 amino acids. The CDR3 DNA sequence: TGTGCCAGCAGCAAGCTTATGGGGCCGAGCACTGAAGCTTTCTTT. This translates into CASSKLMGPSTEAFF.

The rearrangement links TRBV28 to TRBJ2-1, with TRBD1 matching over 9 bases. Germline-derived CDR1 and CDR2 are MDHEN and SYDVKM. This CDR3 is built from 13 residues. V trimming: 6 bases; J trimming: 8 bases; junction bases outside the gene matches: 5. This CDR3 is CASRQQGADEQFF. CDR3 bases: TGTGCCAGCAGACAACAGGGGGCGGATGAGCAGTTCTTC.

This clone was found once. The V gene is TRBV7-2, the J gene TRBJ1-6; D is unresolved. The germline V gene has CDR1 SGHTA and CDR2 FQGNSA. Between the trimmed V and J ends, which lost 4 bases and 7 bases, there was a span of 2 bases. The CDR3 sequence is 11 residues long. This CDR3 is CASSSNSPLHF. The DNA for the CDR3 is TGTGCCAGCAGCTCAAATTCACCCCTCCACTTT.

The chain couples TRBV27 to TRBJ1-2; 7 bases line up with TRBD1. This CDR3 is 12 amino acids long. V shed 6 bases, J shed 8 bases, and the junction held 6 bases outside the gene matches. Germline V gene sequence: CDR1 MNHEY, CDR2 SMNVEV (reference sequence). The CDR3 sequence is CASRDRLEGYTF. CDR3 nucleotide sequence: TGTGCCAGCAGGGACAGGTTGGAGGGCTACACCTTC.

This clone was observed a handful of times. This chain connects TRBV25-1 to TRBJ2-1; D perhaps matches TRBD2 (7 bases). From germline, CDR1 is MGHDK and CDR2 SYGVNS. Trimming removed 0 bases from V and 2 bases from J, with 11 bases in between. This CDR3 contains 16 residues. CDR3 sequence: CASSEYGGGAYNEQFF. CDR3 sequence (DNA): TGTGCCAGCAGTGAATATGGGGGGGGCGCCTACAATGAGCAGTTCTTC.

V gene TRBV19 combines with J gene TRBJ1-1; TRBD1 matches 10 bases. Trimming cost V 8 bases and J 7 bases; bases outside gene matches: 7. The CDR3 has 13 amino acids. Looked up from germline, CDR1 is LNHDA and CDR2 is SQIVND (reference sequence). CDR3 loop: CASSDRGLNEAFF. The DNA of the CDR3 is TGTGCCAGTTCTGACAGGGGGCTTAATGAAGCTTTCTTT.

The chain uses TRBV5-6 and TRBJ1-5; the D gene is possibly TRBD1 (5 bases). Trimming took 2 bases from V and 0 from J, leaving 15 bases between them. The CDR3 extends over 17 amino acids. CDR1 is SGHDT and CDR2 is YYEEEE in the germline V gene. The CDR3 region has the DNA TGTGCCAGCAGCTTAACAGGTAACCTCTATAGCAATCAGCCCCAGCATTTT. Translation: CASSLTGNLYSNQPQHF. Based on the CDR3 plus reference TRBV5-6 and TRBJ1-5, the full variable domain is DAGVTQSPTHLIKTRGQQVTLRCSPKSGHDTVSWYQQALGQGPQFIFQYYEEEERQRGNFPDRFSGHQFPNYSSELNVNALLLGDSALYLCASSLTGNLYSNQPQHFGDGTRLSIL.

This clone is judged medium-sized. The gene calls are TRBV7-9 and TRBJ2-1; no reliable D call. Germline V gene data show CDR1 as SEHNR and CDR2 as FQNEAQ (reference sequence). V was cut by 4 bases and J by 6 bases, with 13 bases left in between. This CDR3 has 14 residues. For the CDR3, the DNA is TGTGCCAGCAGCTCGTCTGCGAATCTCAATGAGCAGTTCTTC. Its protein is CASSSSANLNEQFF.

CDR3 DNA sequence: TGTGCCACCAGCAGAGATGGGGCGGGACAGAGCACAGATACGCAGTATTTT. Translated: CATSRDGAGQSTDTQYF. The V call is TRBV15, the J call TRBJ2-3, with a tentative D call TRBD1 (7 bases). The germline V gene encodes CDR1 LNHNV and CDR2 YYDKDF (reference sequence). This CDR3 is 17 amino acids long. Trimming removed 0 bases from V and 0 bases from J, with 13 bases in between. The full variable domain, in which reference TRBV15 and TRBJ2-3 provide the parts outside the CDR3, is DAMVIQNPRYQVTQFGKPVTLSCSQTLNHNVMYWYQQKSSQAPKLLFHYYDKDFNNEADTPDNFQSRRPNTSFCFLDIRSPGLGDTAMYLCATSRDGAGQSTDTQYFGPGTRLTVL.

This chain links TRBV18 with TRBJ1-2, with 7 bases aligning to TRBD1. CDR3 length: 14 amino acids. Germline-derived CDR1 and CDR2 are KGHSH and LQKENI. Trimming took 3 bases from V and 8 from J; bases not matched to a gene: 9. The CDR3 sequence: CASSPVGTEAGYTF. The CDR3 DNA follows: TGTGCCAGCTCACCCGTGGGGACAGAGGCAGGCTACACCTTC.

The CDR3 DNA reads TGCGCCAGCAGCCACGACAGAAACACTGAAGCTTTCTTT. This gives the protein CASSHDRNTEAFF. The rearrangement links TRBV5-1 to TRBJ1-1; D possibly corresponds to TRBD1 (5 bases). Germline CDR1 is SGHRS and CDR2 is YFSETQ. The CDR3 sequence is 13 residues long. V lost 4 bases, J lost 2 bases, and 9 bases lay in between. The variable domain in full, with the rest retrieved from reference TRBV5-1 and TRBJ1-1, is KAGVTQTPRYLIKTRGQQVTLSCSPISGHRSVSWYQQTPGQGLQFLFEYFSETQRNKGNFPGRFSGRQFSNSRSEMNVSTLELGDSALYLCASSHDRNTEAFFGQGTRLTVV.

The genes are TRBV4-1 and TRBJ1-6; 9 positions agree with TRBD1. Germline CDR1 is MGHRA and CDR2 is YSYEKL. The V gene end was trimmed by 3 bases and the J gene end by 10 bases; junction bases not matched to a gene: 4. This CDR3 comprises 14 residues. The CDR3 spells CASSHGDRASPLHF. For the CDR3, the DNA is TGCGCCAGCAGCCATGGGGACAGGGCCTCACCCCTCCACTTT.

The rearrangement joins TRBV4-2 to TRBJ2-2; possibly TRBD2 for D (6 bases). The germline gives CDR1 LGHNA, CDR2 YNFKEQ. The V gene lost 3 bases and the J gene lost 1 base, with 12 bases spanning the gap. This CDR3 comprises 16 residues. CDR3 nucleotide sequence: TGTGCCAGCAGCCAGGACACCGGGGGGAACACCGGGGAGCTGTTTTTT. This encodes CASSQDTGGNTGELFF.

The rearrangement joins TRBV5-5 to TRBJ2-3; D is perhaps TRBD2 (6 bases). This CDR3 is built from 15 residues. Trimming shortened V by 2 bases and J by 3 bases, and 13 bases separated the two germline ends. Per the germline V gene, CDR1 is SGHKS and CDR2 is YYEKEE (reference sequence). This CDR3 reads CASSFSGDLTDTQYF. The CDR3 nucleotides are TGTGCCAGCAGCTTTTCGGGGGATCTAACAGATACGCAGTATTTT.

The gene calls are TRBV27 and TRBJ2-7; 9 bases fit TRBD1. V lost 5 bases to trimming and J lost 2 bases; unmatched junction nucleotides: 4. The germline CDR1 and CDR2 sequences are MNHEY and SMNVEV (reference sequence). The CDR3 consists of 14 residues. This CDR3 reads CASSPGQGPYEQYF. In nucleotides, the CDR3 is TGTGCCAGCAGTCCGGGACAGGGTCCCTACGAGCAGTACTTC.

This chain links TRBV11-3 with TRBJ1-1, with TRBD1 as a possible D gene (6 bases). Trimming removed 5 bases at V and 0 bases at J, with 13 bases between. Germline V CDR1 and CDR2: SGHNT, YENEEA. The CDR3 has 15 amino acids. The CDR3 spells CASSTGGGLNTEAFF. The CDR3 DNA sequence: TGTGCCAGCAGCACAGGCGGGGGGCTGAACACTGAAGCTTTCTTT.

The chain combines TRBV19 with TRBJ1-6; D perhaps matches TRBD1 (5 bases). Germline V CDR1 and CDR2: LNHDA, SQIVND (reference sequence). V was pared by 2 bases and J by 7 bases, with 12 bases between. The CDR3 is 15 residues long. The CDR3 loop reads CASSISGDGNSPLHF. CDR3 nucleotides: TGTGCCAGTAGTATATCGGGGGACGGGAATTCACCCCTCCACTTT.